These 25 T cell receptor beta chains originate from one sample sequenced in a study of T cells expressing NK-cell markers (dated by TCRdb to 2018 to 2020). To prepare the library, 5' RACE was applied. Sequencer: Illumina HiSeq 2000. TCRdb reprocessed the reads and assigns one entry to each CDR3 protein sequence, leaving out DNA. The table for this sample records 350,000 to 450,000 distinct CDR3 sequences. The ten most abundant clones make up about 5.2% of the sample. Specimen: blood T cells: a sorted CD56 or NKG2C T cell subset, CD4+ or CD8+ T cells, or bulk PBMC T cells (not recorded which). The receptors come from a man aged 18-75 years in good health.

This chain uses TRBV20-1 with TRBJ1-4. The CDR3 loop spans 15 amino acids. In germline, CDR1 is DFQATT, CDR2 SNEGSKA (reference sequence). The CDR3 spells CSARAGPPGWEKLFF.

This rearrangement joins TRBV6-2 or TRBV6-3 to TRBJ2-7; TCRdb returns TRBD1, unconfirmable since there is no DNA. CDR1 is MNHEY, CDR2 SVGEGT, per germline. The CDR3 totals 14 residues. The CDR3 loop reads CASRTRQGRDEQYF.

The chain joins TRBV20-1 to TRBJ2-5; TCRdb reports TRBD1, a call that lacks DNA to check it against. There are 14 residues in the CDR3. Germline lookup yields CDR1 DFQATT and CDR2 SNEGSKA (reference sequence). The CDR3 sequence: CSVKARTKQETQYF.

V gene TRBV7-9 combines with J gene TRBJ1-5. CDR3 length equals 15 residues. Germline values: CDR1 SEHNR, CDR2 FQNEAQ (reference sequence). The chain's CDR3 is CASSPEGLNNQPQHF.

This rearrangement joins TRBV14 to TRBJ1-2. Germline CDR1 SGHDN, CDR2 FVKESK. The CDR3 length is 15 residues. CDR3 loop: CASSQDLRPNYGYTF.

The rearrangement uses TRBV20-1 and TRBJ2-3; TCRdb selects TRBD1, and the lack of DNA leaves this call unchecked. In germline, CDR1 is DFQATT, CDR2 SNEGSKA (reference sequence). The CDR3 totals 14 residues. The CDR3: CSALDRGRQDTQYF.

V and J are TRBV21-1 and TRBJ1-1; as DNA is missing, the TRBD1 call by TCRdb cannot be tested. TRBV21-1 is termed a pseudogene. The CDR3 covers 13 residues. The CDR3 loop reads CASTGQEPTEAFF.

V is TRBV6-1 and J is TRBJ2-1; checking the TCRdb D call of TRBD2 is not possible without DNA. This CDR3 contains 16 residues. Per germline, CDR1 MNHNS and CDR2 SASEGT. CDR3: CASTISYSGTYNEQFF.

The rearrangement uses TRBV27 and TRBJ2-7; there is no DNA to check the TCRdb D call of TRBD1. Germline values: CDR1 MNHEY, CDR2 SMNVEV (reference sequence). The CDR3 has 15 amino acids. The CDR3 sequence is CATLTVRGRAYEQYF.

The chain uses TRBV4-1 and TRBJ2-1; absent DNA, TCRdb's TRBD2 call cannot be checked. Germline V gene sequence: CDR1 MGHRA, CDR2 YSYEKL. The CDR3 extends over 15 amino acids. CDR3 sequence reads: CASSPSGTSWSEQFF.

This chain uses TRBV29-1 with TRBJ2-3; TCRdb returns TRBD1, unconfirmable since there is no DNA. Germline V gene lookup returns CDR1 SQVTM and CDR2 ANQGSEA. This CDR3 is built from 15 residues. Here the CDR3 reads CSVPKGGLLGQTQYF.

The rearrangement links TRBV20-1 to TRBJ2-1; no DNA is available, so the TRBD2 call from TCRdb remains unchecked. Looked up from germline, CDR1 is DFQATT and CDR2 is SNEGSKA (reference sequence). This CDR3 has 13 residues. The CDR3 loop is CSGGGGAVNEQFF.

The J gene is TRBJ1-4, the V gene TRBV13. The CDR3 runs to 17 residues. In germline, CDR1 is PRHDT, CDR2 FYEKMQ (reference sequence). CDR3 residues: CASSFKSHQGGDEKLFF. Full variable domain (missing parts from reference TRBV13 and TRBJ1-4): AAGVIQSPRHLIKEKRETATLKCYPIPRHDTVYWYQQGPGQDPQFLISFYEKMQSDKGSIPDRFSAQQFSDYHSELNMSSLELGDSALYFCASSFKSHQGGDEKLFFGSGTQLSVL.

V is TRBV7-3 and J is TRBJ2-7; TCRdb outputs TRBD1, but without DNA this stays unchecked. Germline CDR1 SGHTA, CDR2 FQGTGA. The CDR3 runs to 16 residues. CDR3 sequence: CASSYGQGVFTYEQYF.

This sequence joins TRBV7-2 and TRBJ1-4; the TCRdb call, TRBD1, lacks DNA for checking. Per the germline V gene, CDR1 is SGHTA and CDR2 is FQGNSA. This CDR3 comprises 17 residues. The CDR3 here is CASSWVGQGARNEKLFF.

The chain recombines TRBV7-9 with TRBJ1-4; the D gene TCRdb calls, TRBD1, cannot be checked with no DNA. The CDR3 is 12 residues long. Germline V gene data show CDR1 as SEHNR and CDR2 as FQNEAQ (reference sequence). This CDR3 reads CATDRAGEKLFF.

This chain connects TRBV6-6 to TRBJ1-5; TCRdb names TRBD1, which stays unverified in the absence of DNA. CDR3 length equals 14 residues. Germline loops: CDR1 MNHNY, CDR2 SVGAGI (reference sequence). The CDR3 protein is CASTKTGGGQPQHF.

The CDR3 region is CASSRGGVVHTF. V gene TRBV7-8 combines with J gene TRBJ1-2; TCRdb's D call of TRBD1 is untestable without DNA. The V gene's germline CDR1 is SGHVS and CDR2 FQNEAQ. The CDR3 totals 12 residues.

This chain links TRBV25-1 with TRBJ2-7. The CDR3 contains 14 residues. Germline CDR1 is MGHDK and CDR2 is SYGVNS. CDR3 amino acids: CASSEFGYTYEQYF.

V gene TRBV5-1 combines with J gene TRBJ2-3; the TCRdb D gene call, TRBD2, has no DNA to confirm it. Looked up from germline, CDR1 is SGHRS and CDR2 is YFSETQ. This CDR3 contains 17 residues. This chain's CDR3 is CASRGVTVASGVDTQYF.

The chain has TRBV9 and TRBJ1-2; TCRdb returns TRBD1, unconfirmable since there is no DNA. Germline values: CDR1 SGDLS, CDR2 YYNGEE. This CDR3 has 14 residues. CDR3 protein: CASSVKGTNYGYTF.

The CDR3 sequence is CATRQSGGVPNEQFF. The J gene is TRBJ2-1, the V gene TRBV7-2; TCRdb returns TRBD2, unconfirmable since there is no DNA. Germline assignment: CDR1 SGHTA and CDR2 FQGNSA. The CDR3 has 15 amino acids.

This chain connects TRBV6-1 to TRBJ2-5; as DNA is missing, the TRBD2 call by TCRdb cannot be tested. The CDR3 extends over 16 amino acids. Per germline, CDR1 MNHNS and CDR2 SASEGT. The CDR3 protein is CASSSETSGIQETQYF.

CDR3 amino acids: CSVAGLAGDRTDTQYF. V usage is TRBV29-1 and J usage is TRBJ2-3; absent DNA, TCRdb's TRBD2 call cannot be checked. Germline CDR1 and CDR2: SQVTM and ANQGSEA. This CDR3 comprises 16 residues.

The V gene is TRBV6-1, the J gene TRBJ2-5. CDR3 length equals 14 residues. CDR1 is MNHNS, CDR2 SASEGT, per germline. The chain's CDR3 is CASSRVQTGETQYF.